The rows below give T cell receptor beta chains drawn from one sample of a study of CD8 T cells in Susac syndrome. TCRdb reanalysed the immunoSEQ multiplex PCR reads using MiXCR and keeps one entry per CDR3 protein. The table has 110,000 or so distinct CDR3 sequences, about 95% seen once; the top ten hold 0.075% to 0.1%. Sequencing input: CD4+ T cells from PBMCs. The receptors here all came from a human donor in good health. Each CDR3 is given with its conserved first and last residue. D genes are given only for firm matches. Expanded clones are given a class, and other clones once, few, many or no size at all.

abundance	j_gene	len	v_gene	d_gene	CDR3aa	CDR3nt
.	TRBJ1-5	15	TRBV19	.	CASSISRGENQPQHF	TGTGCCAGTAGTATTTCCAGGGGAGAGAATCAGCCCCAGCATTTT
.	TRBJ2-5	14	TRBV23-1	.	CASSRPNGQETQYF	TGCGCCAGCAGTCGACCGAACGGACAAGAGACCCAGTACTTC
once	TRBJ2-7	15	TRBV20-1	TRBD1	CSARDLGQGASEQYF	TGCAGTGCTAGAGATCTTGGACAGGGGGCTTCCGAGCAGTACTTC
.	TRBJ2-7	17	TRBV3-1	.	CASSQDDAGLVSYEQYF	TGTGCCAGCAGCCAAGACGACGCGGGCCTTGTTTCCTACGAGCAGTACTTC
.	TRBJ2-2	15	TRBV7-2	.	CASSLVRLPSGELFF	TGTGCCAGCAGCTTAGTGCGGCTCCCTTCCGGGGAGCTGTTTTTT
.	TRBJ1-5	12	TRBV25-1	TRBD1	CASRGQNQPQHF	TGTGCCAGCAGGGGACAGAATCAGCCCCAGCATTTT
.	TRBJ1-2	12	TRBV18	.	CASSNQGYGYTF	TGTGCCAGCTCAAATCAGGGGTATGGCTACACCTTC
.	TRBJ2-7	13	TRBV20-1	.	CSAPPAGTYEQYF	TGCAGTGCTCCACCGGCAGGGACCTACGAGCAGTACTTC
.	TRBJ1-6	15	TRBV7-2	TRBD1	CASSQSRTGQTPLHF	TGTGCCAGCAGCCAATCACGGACAGGCCAGACACCCCTCCACTTT
.	TRBJ2-5	15	TRBV6-5	.	CASSLRGAFQETQYF	TGTGCCAGCAGTCTTCGCGGGGCCTTCCAAGAGACCCAGTACTTC
.	TRBJ2-3	14	TRBV7-2	.	CATSGVLVTDTQYF	TGTGCCACCTCGGGGGTTCTAGTGACAGATACGCAGTATTTT
.	TRBJ2-1	12	TRBV20-1	.	CSTATSYNEQFF	TGCAGTACCGCGACTAGCTACAATGAGCAGTTCTTC
.	TRBJ2-3	14	TRBV18	.	CASSPRTTTDTQYF	TGTGCCAGCTCACCCCGGACAACCACAGATACGCAGTATTTT
once	TRBJ2-5	17	TRBV19	TRBD2	CASSSGAGGTKRETQYF	TGTGCCAGTAGTTCCGGAGCGGGGGGGACCAAACGAGAGACCCAGTACTTC
.	TRBJ2-5	13	TRBV27	.	CASSRVGAETQYF	TGTGCCAGCAGCCGGGTTGGGGCGGAGACCCAGTACTTC
.	TRBJ2-7	15	TRBV18	.	CASSPLGTGSYEQYF	TGTGCCAGCTCACCGCTGGGAACAGGGTCCTACGAGCAGTACTTC
.	TRBJ1-1	14	TRBV18	.	CASSPRSGRTEAFF	TGTGCCAGCTCACCACGGTCCGGGAGGACTGAAGCTTTCTTT
.	TRBJ2-3	15	TRBV12-3/TRBV12-4	.	CASSLWPGGTDTQYF	TGTGCCAGCAGTTTATGGCCGGGGGGCACAGATACGCAGTATTTT
.	TRBJ2-1	15	TRBV3-1	TRBD2	CASSSSGRGDNEQFF	TGTGCCAGCAGCTCGAGCGGGAGGGGCGACAATGAGCAGTTCTTC
.	TRBJ2-7	13	TRBV18	.	CASSPGAIYEQYF	TGTGCCAGCTCACCTGGGGCCATCTACGAGCAGTACTTC
.	TRBJ2-3	12	TRBV20-1	.	CSARDGRDTQYF	TGCAGTGCTAGAGATGGAAGAGATACGCAGTATTTT
.	TRBJ1-6	15	TRBV5-1	TRBD1	CASSSGQGPYSPLHF	TGCGCCAGCAGCTCCGGACAGGGTCCATACTCACCCCTCCACTTT
.	TRBJ2-5	15	TRBV20-1	TRBD2	CSAPTSGGLGETQYF	TGCAGTGCCCCGACTAGCGGGGGCTTGGGAGAGACCCAGTACTTC
.	TRBJ2-6	17	TRBV3-1	.	CASSQAGPGAGANVLTF	TGTGCCAGCAGCCAAGCTGGTCCCGGGGCTGGGGCCAACGTCCTGACTTTC
.	TRBJ2-1	16	TRBV12-3/TRBV12-4	.	CASSGSRRIPYNEQFF	TGTGCCAGCAGTGGCTCGAGGCGGATTCCCTACAATGAGCAGTTCTTC
.	TRBJ2-2	12	TRBV12-3/TRBV12-4	.	CASSLLLRELFF	TGTGCCAGCAGTTTACTCCTCAGGGAGCTGTTTTTT
.	TRBJ1-5	15	TRBV14	TRBD1	CASSQSGTGNQPQHF	TGTGCCAGCAGCCAGTCCGGGACAGGCAATCAGCCCCAGCATTTT
.	TRBJ2-2	15	TRBV7-9	.	CASSLAQANTGELFF	TGTGCCAGCAGCTTAGCCCAGGCGAACACCGGGGAGCTGTTTTTT
.	TRBJ1-2	13	TRBV18	.	CASSPRADYGYTF	TGTGCCAGCTCACCACGGGCAGACTATGGCTACACCTTC
.	TRBJ2-1	13	TRBV2	.	CASSVSEYNEQFF	TGTGCCAGCAGTGTGTCGGAGTACAATGAGCAGTTCTTC
.	TRBJ2-1	12	TRBV29-1	.	CSALLVRGEQFF	TGCAGCGCGCTTCTAGTTCGGGGTGAGCAGTTCTTC
.	TRBJ1-2	16	TRBV15	TRBD1	CATSKGTGTANYGYTF	TGTGCCACCAGCAAAGGGACCGGGACAGCGAACTATGGCTACACCTTC
.	TRBJ2-7	14	TRBV28	TRBD2	CASSFLAVSYEQYF	TGTGCCAGCAGTTTTCTAGCGGTCTCCTACGAGCAGTACTTC
.	TRBJ1-5	13	TRBV6-1	TRBD1	CASSLTGDQPQHF	TGTGCCAGCAGTTTGACAGGGGATCAGCCCCAGCATTTT
.	TRBJ2-7	12	TRBV29-1	TRBD1	CSVGQGSHEQYF	TGCAGCGTGGGACAGGGGTCCCACGAGCAGTACTTC
.	TRBJ2-2	16	TRBV4-1	TRBD1	CASSLRDRENTGELFF	TGCGCCAGCAGCCTCCGGGACAGGGAAAACACCGGGGAGCTGTTTTTT
.	TRBJ2-5	14	TRBV29-1	.	CSAQGGQLRETQYF	TGCAGCGCTCAGGGTGGACAGTTAAGAGAGACCCAGTACTTC
.	TRBJ2-4	16	TRBV27	.	CASRRLGDLAKNIQYF	TGTGCCAGCAGGAGATTAGGGGATTTAGCCAAAAACATTCAGTACTTC
.	TRBJ1-2	13	TRBV20-1	.	CSALGEADYGYTF	TGCAGTGCTCTCGGCGAGGCAGACTATGGCTACACCTTC
.	TRBJ1-2	16	TRBV27	.	CASSLTGAHKYYGYTF	TGTGCCAGCAGTTTAACGGGGGCGCATAAGTACTATGGCTACACCTTC
once	TRBJ2-5	16	TRBV3-1	.	CASSHISGRGQETQYF	TGTGCCAGCAGCCACATCAGCGGAAGGGGACAAGAGACCCAGTACTTC
once	TRBJ1-1	11	TRBV29-1	.	CSVEAATEAFF	TGCAGCGTTGAAGCGGCGACTGAAGCTTTCTTT
once	TRBJ1-3	14	TRBV2	.	CASRASFSGNTIYF	TGTGCCAGCAGGGCTTCTTTCTCTGGAAACACCATATATTTT
.	TRBJ1-2	14	TRBV30	.	CAWSPRTQLYGYTF	TGTGCCTGGAGTCCCCGGACCCAACTTTATGGCTACACCTTC
.	TRBJ2-5	14	TRBV6-6	TRBD2	CASSLSGSQETQYF	TGTGCCAGCAGCCTTAGCGGGAGTCAAGAGACCCAGTACTTC
.	TRBJ1-5	16	TRBV6-2/TRBV6-3	.	CASSYKGVRSNQPQHF	TGTGCCAGCAGTTACAAGGGGGTACGTAGCAATCAGCCCCAGCATTTT
.	TRBJ2-7	14	TRBV5-4	.	CASRHDRYSYEQYF	TGTGCCAGCAGACACGACAGGTACTCCTACGAGCAGTACTTC
.	TRBJ2-7	15	TRBV5-4	.	CASTLAPGNSYEQYF	TGTGCCAGCACCCTAGCTCCAGGGAATTCCTACGAGCAGTACTTC
.	TRBJ2-1	15	TRBV30	.	CAWSAGLVAYNEQFF	TGTGCCTGGAGTGCGGGACTGGTGGCGTACAATGAGCAGTTCTTC
.	TRBJ2-2	16	TRBV9	TRBD1	CASSSRTGSNTGELFF	TGTGCCAGCAGCTCCCGGACAGGATCGAACACCGGGGAGCTGTTTTTT
once	TRBJ2-5	12	TRBV7-9	.	CASSGSQQTQYF	TGTGCCAGCAGCGGTTCACAGCAGACCCAGTACTTC
.	TRBJ2-7	12	TRBV4-2	.	CASSQDGPEQYF	TGTGCCAGCAGCCAAGATGGTCCCGAGCAGTACTTC
.	TRBJ1-2	15	TRBV4-3	.	CASSQDIVLLYGYTF	TGCGCCAGCAGCCAGGACATCGTCCTTCTCTATGGCTACACCTTC
.	TRBJ1-1	13	TRBV18	.	CASSPSFSTEAFF	TGTGCCAGCTCACCTTCATTTAGCACTGAAGCTTTCTTT
.	TRBJ1-2	14	TRBV2	.	CASSGELGRGGYTF	TGTGCCAGCAGTGGAGAGTTGGGGAGAGGGGGCTACACCTTC